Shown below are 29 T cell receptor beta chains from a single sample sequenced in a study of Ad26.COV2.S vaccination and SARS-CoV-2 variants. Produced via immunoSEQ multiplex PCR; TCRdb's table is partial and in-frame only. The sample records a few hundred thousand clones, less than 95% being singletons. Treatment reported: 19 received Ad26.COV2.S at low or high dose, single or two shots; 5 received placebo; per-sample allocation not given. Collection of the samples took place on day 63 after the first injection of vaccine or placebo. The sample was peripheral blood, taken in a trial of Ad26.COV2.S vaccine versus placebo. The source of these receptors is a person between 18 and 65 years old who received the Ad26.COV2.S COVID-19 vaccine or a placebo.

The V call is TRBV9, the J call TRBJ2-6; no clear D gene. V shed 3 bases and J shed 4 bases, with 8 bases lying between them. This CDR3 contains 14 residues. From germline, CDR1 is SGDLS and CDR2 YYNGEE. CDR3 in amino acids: CASSAGPGANVLTF. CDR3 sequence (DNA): TGTGCCAGCAGCGCAGGTCCCGGGGCCAACGTCCTGACTTTC.

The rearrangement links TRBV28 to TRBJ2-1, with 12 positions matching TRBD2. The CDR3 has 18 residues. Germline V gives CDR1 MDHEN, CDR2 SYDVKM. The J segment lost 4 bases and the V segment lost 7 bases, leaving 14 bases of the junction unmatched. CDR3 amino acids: CASTNPELAGGPYNEQFF. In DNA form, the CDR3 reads TGTGCCAGCACCAACCCAGAACTAGCGGGAGGCCCGTACAATGAGCAGTTCTTC.

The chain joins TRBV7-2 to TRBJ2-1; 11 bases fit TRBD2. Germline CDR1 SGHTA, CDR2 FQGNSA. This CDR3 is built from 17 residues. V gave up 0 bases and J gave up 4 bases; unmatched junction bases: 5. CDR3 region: CASSLAGTSGGYNEQFF. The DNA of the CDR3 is TGTGCCAGCAGCTTAGCAGGGACTAGCGGAGGGTACAATGAGCAGTTCTTC.

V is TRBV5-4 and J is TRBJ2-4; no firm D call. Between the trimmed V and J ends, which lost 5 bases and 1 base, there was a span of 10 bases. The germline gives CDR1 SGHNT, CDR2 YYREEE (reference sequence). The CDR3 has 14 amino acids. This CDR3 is CASSLVGAKNIQYF. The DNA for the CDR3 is TGTGCCAGCAGTCTGGTGGGGGCCAAAAACATTCAGTACTTC.

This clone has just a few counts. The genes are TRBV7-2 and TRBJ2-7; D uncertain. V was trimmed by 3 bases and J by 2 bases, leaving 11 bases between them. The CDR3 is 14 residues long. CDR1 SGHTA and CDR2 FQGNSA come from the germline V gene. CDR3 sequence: CASSFGLETYEQYF. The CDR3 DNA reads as TGTGCCAGCAGCTTCGGCCTCGAAACCTACGAGCAGTACTTC. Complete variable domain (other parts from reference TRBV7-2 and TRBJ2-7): GAGVSQSPSNKVTEKGKDVELRCDPISGHTALYWYRQSLGQGLEFLIYFQGNSAPDKSGLPSDRFSAERTGGSVSTLTIQRTQQEDSAVYLCASSFGLETYEQYFGPGTRLTVT.

The CDR3 sequence: CASSQDIAGGIYNEQFF. The CDR3 nucleotides are TGCGCCAGCAGCCAAGATATAGCGGGAGGGATATACAATGAGCAGTTCTTC. The chain uses TRBV4-3 and TRBJ2-1; 11 positions match TRBD2. V trimming: 0 bases; J trimming: 4 bases; junction bases outside the gene matches: 5. The CDR3 runs to 17 residues. The germline gives CDR1 LGHNA, CDR2 YSLEER.

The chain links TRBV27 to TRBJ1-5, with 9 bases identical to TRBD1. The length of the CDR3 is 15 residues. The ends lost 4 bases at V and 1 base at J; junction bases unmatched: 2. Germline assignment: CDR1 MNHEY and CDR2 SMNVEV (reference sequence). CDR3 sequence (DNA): TGTGCCAGCAGTTCGGGACAGGGAAGCAATCAGCCCCAGCATTTT. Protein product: CASSSGQGSNQPQHF.

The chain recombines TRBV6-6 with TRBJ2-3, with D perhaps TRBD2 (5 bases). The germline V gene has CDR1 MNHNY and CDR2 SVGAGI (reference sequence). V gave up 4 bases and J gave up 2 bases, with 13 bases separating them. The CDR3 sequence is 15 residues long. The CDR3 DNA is TGTGCCAGCAGTTCCCCGGACTCCTCCACAGATACGCAGTATTTT. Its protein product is CASSSPDSSTDTQYF.

In DNA form, the CDR3 reads TGTGCCACCAGCAGAGTGCGCGGGCCCTTTAGCTCCTACAATGAGCAGTTCTTC. It is translated as CATSRVRGPFSSYNEQFF. J is TRBJ2-1 and V is TRBV15; D possibly corresponds to TRBD2 (5 bases). V lost 1 base to trimming and J lost 0 bases, with 16 bases between them. CDR1 LNHNV and CDR2 YYDKDF come from the germline V gene (reference sequence). The CDR3 loop spans 18 amino acids. Filled out from reference TRBV15 and TRBJ2-1, the complete variable domain reads DAMVIQNPRYQVTQFGKPVTLSCSQTLNHNVMYWYQQKSSQAPKLLFHYYDKDFNNEADTPDNFQSRRPNTSFCFLDIRSPGLGDTAMYLCATSRVRGPFSSYNEQFFGPGTRLTVL.

CDR3: CATSDFLSGQPQHF. For the CDR3, the DNA is TGTGCCACCAGTGATTTTCTGTCAGGGCAGCCCCAGCATTTT. V gene TRBV24-1 combines with J gene TRBJ1-5; D may be TRBD1 (5 bases). Per germline, CDR1 KGHDR and CDR2 SFDVKD. The CDR3 is 14 amino acids. The V end lost 1 base, the J end lost 7 bases, and 10 bases lay between the germline ends.

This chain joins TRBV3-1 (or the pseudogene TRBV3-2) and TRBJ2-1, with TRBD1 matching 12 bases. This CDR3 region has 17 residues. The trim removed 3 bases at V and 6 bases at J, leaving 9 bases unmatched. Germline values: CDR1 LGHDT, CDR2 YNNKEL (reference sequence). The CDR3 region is CASSHATGTGGINEQFF. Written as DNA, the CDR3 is TGTGCCAGCAGCCACGCGACCGGGACAGGGGGCATCAATGAGCAGTTCTTC.

The chain's CDR3 is CSARGQPEAFF. CDR3 DNA: TGCAGTGCTAGAGGGCAGCCTGAAGCTTTCTTT. The chain links TRBV20-1 to TRBJ1-1; no reliable D call. This CDR3 has 11 amino acids. V shed 1 base and J shed 6 bases, with 6 bases lying between them. CDR1 and CDR2 from the germline V gene are DFQATT and SNEGSKA (reference sequence).

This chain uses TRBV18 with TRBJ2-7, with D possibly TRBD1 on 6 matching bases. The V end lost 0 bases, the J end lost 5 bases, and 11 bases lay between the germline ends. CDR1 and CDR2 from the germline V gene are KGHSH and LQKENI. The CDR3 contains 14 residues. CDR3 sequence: CASSPPSKGDEQYF. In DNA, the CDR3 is TGTGCCAGCTCACCACCTAGCAAGGGGGACGAGCAGTACTTC. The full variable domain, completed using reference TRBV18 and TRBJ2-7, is NAGVMQNPRHLVRRRGQEARLRCSPMKGHSHVYWYRQLPEEGLKFMVYLQKENIIDESGMPKERFSAEFPKEGPSILRIQQVVRGDSAAYFCASSPPSKGDEQYFGPGTRLTVT.

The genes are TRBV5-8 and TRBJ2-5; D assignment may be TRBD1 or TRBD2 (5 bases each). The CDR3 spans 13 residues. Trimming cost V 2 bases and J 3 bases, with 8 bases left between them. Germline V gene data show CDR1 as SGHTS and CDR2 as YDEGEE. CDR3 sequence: CASSFRGEETQYF. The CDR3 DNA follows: TGTGCCAGCAGCTTTAGAGGGGAAGAGACCCAGTACTTC. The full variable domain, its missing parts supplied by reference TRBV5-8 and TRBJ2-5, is EAGVTQSPTHLIKTRGQQATLRCSPISGHTSVYWYQQALGLGLQFLLWYDEGEERNRGNFPPRFSGRQFPNYSSELNVNALELEDSALYLCASSFRGEETQYFGPGTRLLVL.

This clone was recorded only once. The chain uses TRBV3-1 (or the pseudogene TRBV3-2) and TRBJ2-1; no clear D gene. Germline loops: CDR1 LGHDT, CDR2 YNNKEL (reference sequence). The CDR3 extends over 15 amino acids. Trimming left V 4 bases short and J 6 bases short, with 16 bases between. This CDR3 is CASSPQARLTNEQFF. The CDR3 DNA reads TGTGCCAGCAGCCCCCAGGCCCGACTGACCAATGAGCAGTTCTTC.

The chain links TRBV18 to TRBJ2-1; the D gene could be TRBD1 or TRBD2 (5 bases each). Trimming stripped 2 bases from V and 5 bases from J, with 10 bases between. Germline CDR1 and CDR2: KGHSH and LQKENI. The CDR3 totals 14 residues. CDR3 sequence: CASSPGAGDNEQFF. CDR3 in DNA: TGTGCCAGCTCACCAGGGGCCGGGGACAATGAGCAGTTCTTC.

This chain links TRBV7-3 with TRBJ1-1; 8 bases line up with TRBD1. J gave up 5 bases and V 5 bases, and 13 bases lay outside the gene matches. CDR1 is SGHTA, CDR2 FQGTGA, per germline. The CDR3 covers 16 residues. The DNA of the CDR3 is TGTGCCAGCAGCCGAGGGGCAGGGGGCTCGCGGACTGAAGCTTTCTTT. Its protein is CASSRGAGGSRTEAFF. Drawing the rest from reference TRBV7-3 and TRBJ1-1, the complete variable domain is GAGVSQTPSNKVTEKGKYVELRCDPISGHTALYWYRQSLGQGPEFLIYFQGTGAADDSGLPNDRFFAVRPEGSVSTLKIQRTERGDSAVYLCASSRGAGGSRTEAFFGQGTRLTVV.

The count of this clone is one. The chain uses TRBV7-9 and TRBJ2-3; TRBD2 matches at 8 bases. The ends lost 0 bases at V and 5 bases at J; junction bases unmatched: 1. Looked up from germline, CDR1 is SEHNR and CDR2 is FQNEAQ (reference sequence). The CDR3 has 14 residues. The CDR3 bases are TGTGCCAGCAGCTTAGCGGCGGGAGGAGATACGCAGTATTTT. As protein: CASSLAAGGDTQYF.

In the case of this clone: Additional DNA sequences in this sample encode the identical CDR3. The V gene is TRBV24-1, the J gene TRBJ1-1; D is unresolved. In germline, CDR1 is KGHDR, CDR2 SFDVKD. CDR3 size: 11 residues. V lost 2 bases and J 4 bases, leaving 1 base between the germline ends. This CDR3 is CATSDSTEAFF. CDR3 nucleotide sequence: TGTGCCACCAGTGATTCCACTGAAGCTTTCTTT.

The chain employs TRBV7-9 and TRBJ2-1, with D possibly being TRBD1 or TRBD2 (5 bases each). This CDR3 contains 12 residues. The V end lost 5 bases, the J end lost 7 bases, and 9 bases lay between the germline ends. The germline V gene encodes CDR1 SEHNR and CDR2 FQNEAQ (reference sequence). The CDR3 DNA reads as TGTGCCAGCAGCCCTGAGGGGAATGAGCAGTTCTTC. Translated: CASSPEGNEQFF.

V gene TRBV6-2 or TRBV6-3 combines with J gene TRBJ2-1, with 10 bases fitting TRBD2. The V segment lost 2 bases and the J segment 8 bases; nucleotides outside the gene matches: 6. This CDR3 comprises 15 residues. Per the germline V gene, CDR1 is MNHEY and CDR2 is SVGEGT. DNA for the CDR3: TGTGCCAGCAGTTACCTACTAGCGGGATTCGATGAGCAGTTCTTC. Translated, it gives CASSYLLAGFDEQFF.

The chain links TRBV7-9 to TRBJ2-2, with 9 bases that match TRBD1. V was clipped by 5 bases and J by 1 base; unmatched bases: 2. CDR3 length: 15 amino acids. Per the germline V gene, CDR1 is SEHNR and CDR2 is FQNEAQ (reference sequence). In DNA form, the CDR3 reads TGTGCCAGCAGCCGGGGACAGGGGAACACCGGGGAGCTGTTTTTT. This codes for CASSRGQGNTGELFF.

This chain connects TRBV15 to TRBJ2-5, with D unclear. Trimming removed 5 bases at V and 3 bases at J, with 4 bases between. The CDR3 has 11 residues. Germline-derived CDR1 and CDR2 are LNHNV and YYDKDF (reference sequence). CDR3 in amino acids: CATSGEETQYF. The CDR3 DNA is TGTGCCACCAGCGGGGAAGAGACCCAGTACTTC. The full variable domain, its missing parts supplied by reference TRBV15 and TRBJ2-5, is DAMVIQNPRYQVTQFGKPVTLSCSQTLNHNVMYWYQQKSSQAPKLLFHYYDKDFNNEADTPDNFQSRRPNTSFCFLDIRSPGLGDTAMYLCATSGEETQYFGPGTRLLVL.

The CDR3 loop reads CASSRLAGNTDTQYF. In DNA form, the CDR3 reads TGTGCCAGTTCTCGACTAGCGGGGAACACAGATACGCAGTATTTT. This chain links TRBV19 with TRBJ2-3; 11 nucleotides match TRBD2. Germline V gene data show CDR1 as LNHDA and CDR2 as SQIVND (reference sequence). V lost 8 bases and J lost 2; bases outside the gene matches: 6. The CDR3 is made up of 15 amino acids.

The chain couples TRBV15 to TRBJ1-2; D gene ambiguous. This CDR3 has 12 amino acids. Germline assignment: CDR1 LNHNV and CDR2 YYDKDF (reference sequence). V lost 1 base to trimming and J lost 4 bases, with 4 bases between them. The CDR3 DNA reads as TGTGCCACCAGCAGAGGGGGCTATGGCTACACCTTC. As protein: CATSRGGYGYTF.

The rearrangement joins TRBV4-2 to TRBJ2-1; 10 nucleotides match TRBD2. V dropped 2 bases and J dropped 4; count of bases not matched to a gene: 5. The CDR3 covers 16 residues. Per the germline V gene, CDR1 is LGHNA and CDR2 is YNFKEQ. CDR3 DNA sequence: TGTGCCAGCAGCCAAAGGACTAGCGGAGCTTACAATGAGCAGTTCTTC. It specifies CASSQRTSGAYNEQFF.

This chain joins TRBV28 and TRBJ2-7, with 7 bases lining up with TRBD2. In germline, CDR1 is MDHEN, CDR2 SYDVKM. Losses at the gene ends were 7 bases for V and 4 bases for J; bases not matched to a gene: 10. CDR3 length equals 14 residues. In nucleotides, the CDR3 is TGTGCCAGCACCGAATTTGGCGGGAGTTACGAGCAGTACTTC. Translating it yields CASTEFGGSYEQYF.

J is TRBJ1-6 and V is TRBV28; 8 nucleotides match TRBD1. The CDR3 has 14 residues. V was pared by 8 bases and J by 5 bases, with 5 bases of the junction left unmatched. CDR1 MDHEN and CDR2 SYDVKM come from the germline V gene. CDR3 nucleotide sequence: TGTGCCAGCGGACAGGGCGGGGATAATTCACCCCTCCACTTT. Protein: CASGQGGDNSPLHF.

The CDR3 region has the DNA TGCGCCAGCAGCCAGGGGGTCCCCTACGAGCAGTACTTC. Translation: CASSQGVPYEQYF. V gene TRBV4-1 combines with J gene TRBJ2-7, with D tentatively TRBD1 or TRBD2 (5 bases each). Germline V gives CDR1 MGHRA, CDR2 YSYEKL. This CDR3 has 13 residues. Trimming took 3 bases from V and 2 from J, leaving 8 bases between them.